The clone carrying this T cell receptor (beta chain) was observed a few times. The CDR3 runs to 17 residues. The ends were cut back, 6 bases at V and 3 bases at J, with 18 bases in the middle. The germline CDR1 and CDR2 sequences are MNHNS and SASEGT. Every patient underwent thyroid surgery untreated. This sample is drawn from a study of metastatic and nonmetastatic thyroid tumors. Study details: Where malignant and benign thyroid patients were concerned, repertoires were compared across blood and tumor or nodule tissue.

TCRdb reprocessed the PCR reads via MiXCR. The data hold about 93,000 clones, with approximately 12% observed a single time. The chain uses TRBV6-1 and TRBJ2-6; TRBD1 or TRBD2 may be the D gene (7 bases each). This TCR came from a female donor with papillary thyroid cancer or a benign thyroid nodule (not recorded which). Some clones in this sample may be carry-over from other donors' samples. Material: blood. The CDR3 DNA sequence: TGTGCCAGCAGCACCATACAGGGGAGGGGTGGGGCCAACGTCCTGACTTTC. Residues: CASSTIQGRGGANVLTF.